These 21 T cell receptor beta chains were all obtained from the same sample, sequenced in a study of T-cell reconstitution after alpha-beta-depleted transplantation in children. Library preparation (for TCRbeta) was performed with unique molecular identifiers. One entry per CDR3 protein, called by TCRdb with MiXCR from the PCR reads. This sample carries approximately 980,000 distinct CDR3 sequences, roughly 29% of them seen once, and the ten largest clones take roughly 31%. Sequences were derived from PBMCs, mostly from graft donor cells, sampled 360 days after TCRalphabeta/CD19-depleted stem cell transplant. Every receptor here comes from a boy under two years old who had a stem cell transplant for SCID, so the T cells may come from the graft donor.

This clonotype was counted only a few times. The chain links TRBV7-2 to TRBJ2-5, with D possibly TRBD2 on 5 matching bases. V gave up 5 bases and J gave up 1 base, with 14 bases separating them. Germline V gene lookup returns CDR1 SGHTA and CDR2 FQGNSA. CDR3 length equals 15 residues. CDR3 nucleotides: TGTGCCAGCAGCCTGGACGGAGGCATCCAAGAGACCCAGTACTTC. This sequence encodes CASSLDGGIQETQYF.

The rearrangement joins TRBV12-3 or TRBV12-4 to TRBJ1-1; D call uncertain. CDR3 length: 13 amino acids. The ends were cut back, 5 bases at V and 1 base at J, with 8 bases in the middle. In nucleotides, the CDR3 is TGTGCCAGCAGTAGAAGGACGAACACTGAAGCTTTCTTT. This gives the protein CASSRRTNTEAFF.

V and J are TRBV4-2 and TRBJ1-1; D ambiguous. The ends were cut back, 4 bases at V and 1 base at J, with 13 bases in the middle. This CDR3 contains 15 residues. Germline-derived CDR1 and CDR2 are LGHNA and YNFKEQ. The CDR3 region is CASSPRLGGNTEAFF. The CDR3 DNA is TGTGCCAGCAGCCCCCGTTTAGGAGGGAACACTGAAGCTTTCTTT.

The gene calls are TRBV12-3 or TRBV12-4 and TRBJ2-3; D ambiguous. The V end lost 4 bases, the J end lost 1 base, and 12 bases lay between the germline ends. The CDR3 has 15 residues. This chain's CDR3 is CASSYPLQGTDTQYF. CDR3 DNA sequence: TGTGCCAGCAGTTATCCTCTGCAGGGCACAGATACGCAGTATTTT.

This clonotype was counted a few times. The chain combines TRBV5-1 with TRBJ2-1, with 13 nucleotides matching TRBD2. The germline V gene has CDR1 SGHRS and CDR2 YFSETQ. Trimming cost V 2 bases and J 8 bases; bases outside gene matches: 4. The CDR3 is made up of 15 amino acids. This chain's CDR3 is CASSLLAGGLDEQFF. In DNA, the CDR3 is TGCGCCAGCAGCTTACTAGCGGGGGGGCTCGATGAGCAGTTCTTC.

The chain uses TRBV25-1 and TRBJ2-1; TRBD1 is a possible D gene (6 bases). V lost 4 bases, J lost 3 bases, and 16 bases lay in between. The CDR3 is 16 residues long. Germline values: CDR1 MGHDK, CDR2 SYGVNS. The CDR3 coding sequence is TGTGCCAGCAGTGCCGTAAGGGGGATGGTCTACAATGAGCAGTTCTTC. Translating gives CASSAVRGMVYNEQFF.

This clonotype was seen a few times. This chain uses TRBV12-3 or TRBV12-4 with TRBJ2-3; D uncertain. Trimming removed 7 bases at V and 2 bases at J, with 10 bases between. The CDR3 sequence is 13 residues long. The CDR3 nucleotides are TGTGCCAGCAAGGGTCAGCTCACAGATACGCAGTATTTT. Translation gives CASKGQLTDTQYF.

The gene calls are TRBV21-1 and TRBJ2-7; TRBD1, the table's D call, was not compared with the DNA. TRBV21-1 is reported as a pseudogene. This CDR3 spans 14 amino acids. The CDR3 nucleotides read TGTGCCAGCATCCAGGGACAGGATGGTGGCGAGCAGTACTTC. This translates into CASIQGQDGGEQYF.

The rearrangement joins TRBV5-1 to TRBJ1-3, with D hard to call. CDR1 and CDR2 (germline): SGHRS, YFSETQ. With 5 bases removed from V and 0 bases from J, the gap between germline ends came to 15 bases. This CDR3 spans 16 amino acids. The CDR3 here is CASSPGLLTSGNTIYF. CDR3 nucleotides: TGCGCCAGCAGTCCCGGACTTCTGACCTCTGGAAACACCATATATTTT.

V usage is TRBV24-1 and J usage is TRBJ2-7, with D uncertain. The V end lost 9 bases, the J end lost 0 bases, and 11 bases lay between the germline ends. Germline CDR1 is KGHDR and CDR2 is SFDVKD. This CDR3 region has 13 residues. The CDR3, as DNA: TGTGCCACCCAAGCGACATACTCCTACGAGCAGTACTTC. This sequence encodes CATQATYSYEQYF.

This sequence joins TRBV19 and TRBJ1-1; D is unclear. The V and J ends lost 8 bases and 0 bases respectively, with 7 bases between them. This CDR3 is 12 amino acids long. Germline V gene data show CDR1 as LNHDA and CDR2 as SQIVND (reference sequence). The CDR3 nucleotides read TGTGCCAGTTCCTACCTGAACACTGAAGCTTTCTTT. It specifies CASSYLNTEAFF. Full variable domain (missing parts from reference TRBV19 and TRBJ1-1): DGGITQSPKYLFRKEGQNVTLSCEQNLNHDAMYWYRQDPGQGLRLIYYSQIVNDFQKGDIAEGYSVSREKKESFPLTVTSAQKNPTAFYLCASSYLNTEAFFGQGTRLTVV.

This rearrangement joins TRBV12-3 or TRBV12-4 to TRBJ1-1; 7 nucleotides align to TRBD1. The V and J ends lost 3 bases and 4 bases, in that order; junction bases with no gene match: 5. This CDR3 spans 14 amino acids. This CDR3 reads CASSFGQETTEAFF. The CDR3 DNA is TGTGCCAGCAGTTTCGGACAGGAGACCACTGAAGCTTTCTTT.

This clonotype was seen a handful of times. This chain connects TRBV6-1 to TRBJ2-1, with no clear D. Trimming left V 6 bases short and J 7 bases short, with 19 bases between. The CDR3 sequence is 15 residues long. CDR1 is MNHNS and CDR2 is SASEGT in the germline V gene. The CDR3 DNA follows: TGTGCCAGCAGAGGCCGTCGCCCCGCCTTGAATGAGCAGTTCTTC. Protein product: CASRGRRPALNEQFF.

The chain carries TRBV9 and TRBJ1-1; no clear D. Trimming cost V 3 bases and J 5 bases, with 17 bases left between them. The CDR3 covers 15 residues. CDR1 and CDR2 from the germline V gene are SGDLS and YYNGEE. The CDR3 is CASSARPAKGTEAFF. The CDR3 nucleotides read TGTGCCAGCAGCGCCCGGCCCGCGAAAGGGACTGAAGCTTTCTTT.

This clonotype has ten or more counts. The gene calls are TRBV6-1 and TRBJ2-1, with 11 positions matching TRBD1. Germline CDR1 and CDR2: MNHNS and SASEGT. V lost 8 bases, J lost 7 bases, and 4 bases stayed unmatched. The CDR3 spans 13 residues. The CDR3 DNA sequence: TGTGCCAGCGGCCGGGACAGGGGGAATGAGCAGTTCTTC. Translation gives CASGRDRGNEQFF.

This clonotype was seen a handful of times. This chain uses TRBV20-1 with TRBJ2-3, with a tentative D call TRBD2 (6 bases). The CDR3 contains 14 residues. CDR1 is DFQATT, CDR2 SNEGSKA, per germline (reference sequence). V lost 6 bases, J lost 1 base, and 14 bases lay in between. The CDR3 nucleotides read TGCAGTGCCCCCCCGGGAGAAGGCACAGATACGCAGTATTTT. Its translation is CSAPPGEGTDTQYF.

This clonotype was detected only a few times. The chain combines TRBV11-2 with TRBJ2-1; D might be TRBD2 (7 bases). The CDR3 consists of 16 residues. Germline loops: CDR1 SGHAT, CDR2 FQNNGV. The ends were cut back, 5 bases at V and 5 bases at J, with 19 bases in the middle. The chain's CDR3 is CASSPIPGGFNNEQFF. In DNA form, the CDR3 reads TGTGCCAGCAGCCCCATCCCGGGGGGCTTCAACAATGAGCAGTTCTTC.

V usage is TRBV5-4 and J usage is TRBJ1-1; D is unclear. The CDR3 spans 16 residues. Germline CDR1 SGHNT, CDR2 YYREEE (reference sequence). Deletions cut 1 base from V and 1 base from J, with 14 bases between. The CDR3 loop is CASSLPQSGKNTEAFF. CDR3 coding DNA: TGTGCCAGCAGCTTGCCGCAGTCCGGTAAGAACACTGAAGCTTTCTTT.

V usage is TRBV5-1 and J usage is TRBJ2-7; 8 nucleotides line up with TRBD1. Unmatched junction bases numbered 14, after V lost 3 bases and J lost 0 bases. The germline V gene encodes CDR1 SGHRS and CDR2 YFSETQ. This CDR3 contains 18 residues. The CDR3: CASSYAPIGQGTSYEQYF. In DNA form, the CDR3 reads TGCGCCAGCAGCTACGCGCCTATTGGACAGGGCACCTCCTACGAGCAGTACTTC.

The chain uses TRBV5-1 and TRBJ1-2; 7 bases fit TRBD1. CDR3 length equals 14 residues. V lost 4 bases, J lost 3 bases, and 6 bases stayed unmatched. Germline CDR1 and CDR2: SGHRS and YFSETQ. The CDR3 sequence is CASSRSTGDYGYTF. The CDR3 DNA reads TGCGCCAGCAGCCGCTCAACAGGGGACTATGGCTACACCTTC.

This clonotype was picked up a small number of times. The rearrangement links TRBV5-6 to TRBJ2-2, with TRBD2 matching over 10 bases. V trimming: 2 bases; J trimming: 0 bases; junction bases outside the gene matches: 4. The CDR3 loop spans 17 amino acids. Germline loops: CDR1 SGHDT, CDR2 YYEEEE. CDR3 in amino acids: CASSFSSGGANTGELFF. The CDR3 bases are TGTGCCAGCAGCTTTTCAAGCGGGGGGGCGAACACCGGGGAGCTGTTTTTT.